This T cell receptor beta chain is from a study of blood T cell repertoires in COVID-19. Study in general: PBMCs, B-cell-depleted T cells, or T cells were the source of the cDNA or gDNA that made up the material.

TCRdb's copy holds only in-frame clones and misses some; the assay was immunoSEQ multiplex PCR. This table has 300,000 to 350,000 clones, roughly 84% appearing once. J gave up 12 bases and V 8 bases, and 5 bases lay outside the gene matches. The CDR3 is made up of 11 amino acids. The TCR sequence derives from a woman in her twenties or thirties who had recovered from COVID-19. The chain recombines TRBV12-3 or TRBV12-4 with TRBJ1-4; 8 bases map to TRBD1. Sequencing was performed on PBMCs or T cells enriched from blood (not recorded which). CDR3 bases: TGTGCCAGCGGCCCGACAGGGGAACTGTTTTTT. Amino acid sequence: CASGPTGELFF.